This T cell receptor (beta chain) derives from a study of TIL therapy for anti-PD-1-resistant metastatic lung cancer. CDR1 and CDR2 (germline): SGHTA, FQGNSA. Trimming took off 5 bases at V and 3 bases at J, with 14 bases between the two ends. This CDR3 is 15 amino acids long. Time point given: pre-treatment sample, taken before nivolumab and TIL therapy. In its sample, this clone was seen once. This was the immunoSEQ v3 assay. Survey-level samples got 2 million or so read pairs; deep-level samples got roughly 4.5-6 million. Sequencing was performed with immunoSEQ multiplex PCR; in TCRdb, only in-frame clones are kept and a portion is missing. The repertoire holds about 55,000 clones, with roughly four fifths as singletons.

The chain couples TRBV7-2 to TRBJ2-1, with D perhaps TRBD1 (6 bases). The source was blood, collected at baseline. The source is a person aged 25 to 80 with non-small cell lung cancer. The CDR3 reads CASSLGGHIYNEQFF. Written as DNA, the CDR3 is TGTGCCAGCAGCCTAGGGGGACACATCTACAATGAGCAGTTCTTC.